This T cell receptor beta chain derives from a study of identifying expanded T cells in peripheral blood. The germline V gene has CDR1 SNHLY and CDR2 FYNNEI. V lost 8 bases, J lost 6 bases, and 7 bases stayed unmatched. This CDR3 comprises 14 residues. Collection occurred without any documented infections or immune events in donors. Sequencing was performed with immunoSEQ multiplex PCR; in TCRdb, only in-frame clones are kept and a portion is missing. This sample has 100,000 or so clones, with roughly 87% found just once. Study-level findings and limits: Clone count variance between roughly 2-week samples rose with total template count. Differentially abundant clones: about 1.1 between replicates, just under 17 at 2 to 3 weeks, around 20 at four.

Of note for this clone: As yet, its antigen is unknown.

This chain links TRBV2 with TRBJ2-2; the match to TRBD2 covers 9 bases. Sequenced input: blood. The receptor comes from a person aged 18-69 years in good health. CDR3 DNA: TGTGCCAGCCGGAGTAGCGGGGGTCCCGGGGAGCTGTTTTTT. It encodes CASRSSGGPGELFF.